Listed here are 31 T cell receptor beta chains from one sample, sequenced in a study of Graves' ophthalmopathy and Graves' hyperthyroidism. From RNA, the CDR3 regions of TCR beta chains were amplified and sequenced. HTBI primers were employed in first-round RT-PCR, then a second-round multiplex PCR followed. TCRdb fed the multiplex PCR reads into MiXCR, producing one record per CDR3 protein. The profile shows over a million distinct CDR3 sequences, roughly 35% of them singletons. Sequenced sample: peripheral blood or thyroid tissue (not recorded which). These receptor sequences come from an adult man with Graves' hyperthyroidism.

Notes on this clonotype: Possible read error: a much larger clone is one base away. CDR3 bases: TGTGCCAGCGGCAGGTGGTCGACAGGGGGCTCGAACACTGAAGCTTTCTTT. It translates to CASGRWSTGGSNTEAFF. The rearrangement links TRBV9 to TRBJ1-1; 10 bases agree with TRBD1. This CDR3 has 17 residues. V lost 7 bases and J lost 1; bases outside the gene matches: 13. The germline V gene has CDR1 SGDLS and CDR2 YYNGEE. The full variable domain, in which reference TRBV9 and TRBJ1-1 provide the parts outside the CDR3, is DSGVTQTPKHLITATGQRVTLRCSPRSGDLSVYWYQQSLDQGLQFLIQYYNGEERAKGNILERFSAQQFPDLHSELNLSSLELGDSALYFCASGRWSTGGSNTEAFFGQGTRLTVV.

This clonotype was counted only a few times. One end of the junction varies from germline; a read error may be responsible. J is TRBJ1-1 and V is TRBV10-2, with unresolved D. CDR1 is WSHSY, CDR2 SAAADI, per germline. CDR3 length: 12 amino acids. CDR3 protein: CASSSSNTEAFF. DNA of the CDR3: TGTGCCAGCAGTTCATCTAACACTGAAGCTTTCTTT.

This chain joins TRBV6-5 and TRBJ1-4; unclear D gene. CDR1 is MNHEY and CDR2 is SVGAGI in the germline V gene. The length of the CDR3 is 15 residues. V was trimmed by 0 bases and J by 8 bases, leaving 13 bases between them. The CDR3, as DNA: TGTGCCAGCAGTTACTCGTTTACATTAGGGGAAAAACTGTTTTTT. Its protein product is CASSYSFTLGEKLFF.

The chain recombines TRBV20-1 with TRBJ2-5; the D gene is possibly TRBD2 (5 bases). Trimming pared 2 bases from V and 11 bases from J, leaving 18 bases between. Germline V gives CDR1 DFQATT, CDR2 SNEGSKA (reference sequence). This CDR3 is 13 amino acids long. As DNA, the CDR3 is TGCAGTGCTAGACCGGGATTCCATATGTTGCAGTACTTC. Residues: CSARPGFHMLQYF.

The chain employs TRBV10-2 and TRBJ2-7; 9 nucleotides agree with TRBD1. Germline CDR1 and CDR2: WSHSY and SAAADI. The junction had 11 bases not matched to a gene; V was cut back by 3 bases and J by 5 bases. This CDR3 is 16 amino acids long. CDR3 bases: TGCGCCAGCAGTGACTCCGGGACAGGGTATTTCGACGAGCAGTACTTC. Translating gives CASSDSGTGYFDEQYF.

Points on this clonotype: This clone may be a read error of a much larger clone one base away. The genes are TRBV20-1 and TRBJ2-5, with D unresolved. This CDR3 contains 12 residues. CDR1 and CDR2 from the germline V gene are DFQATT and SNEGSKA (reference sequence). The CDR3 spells CSGGEIGEIQYF. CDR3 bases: TGCAGTGGTGGGGAAATTGGAGAGATCCAGTACTTC.

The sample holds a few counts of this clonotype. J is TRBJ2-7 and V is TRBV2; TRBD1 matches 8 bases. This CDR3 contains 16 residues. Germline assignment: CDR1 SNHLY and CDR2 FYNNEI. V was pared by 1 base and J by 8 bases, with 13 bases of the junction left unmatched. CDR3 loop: CASSEVRAGGAFKQYF. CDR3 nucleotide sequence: TGTGCCAGCAGTGAAGTAAGGGCAGGGGGCGCTTTCAAGCAGTACTTC.

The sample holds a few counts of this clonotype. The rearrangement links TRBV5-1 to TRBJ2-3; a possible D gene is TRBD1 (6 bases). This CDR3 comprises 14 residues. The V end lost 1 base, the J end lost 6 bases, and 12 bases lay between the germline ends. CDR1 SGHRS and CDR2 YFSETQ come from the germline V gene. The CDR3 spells CASSLLSDSDTQYF. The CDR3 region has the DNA TGCGCCAGCAGCTTGTTGTCGGACAGCGATACGCAGTATTTT.

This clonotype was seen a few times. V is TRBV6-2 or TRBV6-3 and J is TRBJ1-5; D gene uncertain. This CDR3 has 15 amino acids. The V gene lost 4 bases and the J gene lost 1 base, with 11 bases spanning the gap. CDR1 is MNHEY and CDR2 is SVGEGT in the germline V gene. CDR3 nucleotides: TGTGCCAGCAGTTTATTCCGGGGAAGCAATCAGCCCCAGCATTTT. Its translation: CASSLFRGSNQPQHF.

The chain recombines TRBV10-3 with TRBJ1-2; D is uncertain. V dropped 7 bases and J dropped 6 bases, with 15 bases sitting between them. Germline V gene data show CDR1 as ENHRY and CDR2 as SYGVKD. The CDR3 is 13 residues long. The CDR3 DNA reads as TGTGCCATCAATGGACGGGCTGACGATGGCTACACCTTC. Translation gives CAINGRADDGYTF.

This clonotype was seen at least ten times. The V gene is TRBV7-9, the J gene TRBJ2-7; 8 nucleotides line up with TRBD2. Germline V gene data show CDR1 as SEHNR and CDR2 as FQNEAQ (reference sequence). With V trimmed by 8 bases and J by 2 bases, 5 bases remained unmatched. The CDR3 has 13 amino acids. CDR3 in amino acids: CASGSGGTYEQYF. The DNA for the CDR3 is TGTGCCAGCGGGAGCGGGGGCACCTACGAGCAGTACTTC. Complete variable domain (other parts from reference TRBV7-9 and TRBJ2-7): DTGVSQNPRHKITKRGQNVTFRCDPISEHNRLYWYRQTLGQGPEFLTYFQNEAQLEKSRLLSDRFSAERPKGSFSTLEIQRTEQGDSAMYLCASGSGGTYEQYFGPGTRLTVT.

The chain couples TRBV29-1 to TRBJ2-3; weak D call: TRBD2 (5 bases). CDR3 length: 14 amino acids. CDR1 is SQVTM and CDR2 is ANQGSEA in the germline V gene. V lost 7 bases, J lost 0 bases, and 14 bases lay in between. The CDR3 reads CSADSAASTDTQYF. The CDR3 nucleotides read TGCAGCGCTGATTCAGCGGCTAGCACAGATACGCAGTATTTT.

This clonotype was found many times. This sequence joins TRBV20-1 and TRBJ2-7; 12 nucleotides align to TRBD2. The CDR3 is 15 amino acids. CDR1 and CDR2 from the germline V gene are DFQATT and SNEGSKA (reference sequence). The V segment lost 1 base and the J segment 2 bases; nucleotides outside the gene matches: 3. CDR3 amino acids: CSARATSGGTYEQYF. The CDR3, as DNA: TGCAGTGCTAGAGCTACTAGCGGGGGGACCTACGAGCAGTACTTC.

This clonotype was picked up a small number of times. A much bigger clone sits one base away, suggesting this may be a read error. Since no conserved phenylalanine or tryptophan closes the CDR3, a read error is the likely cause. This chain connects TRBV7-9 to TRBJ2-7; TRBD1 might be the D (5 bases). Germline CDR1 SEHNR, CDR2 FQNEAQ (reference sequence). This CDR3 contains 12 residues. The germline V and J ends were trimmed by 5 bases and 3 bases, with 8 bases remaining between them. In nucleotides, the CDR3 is TGTGCCAGCAGCCAGACAGTCTACGAGCAGTACCTC. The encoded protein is CASSQTVYEQYL.

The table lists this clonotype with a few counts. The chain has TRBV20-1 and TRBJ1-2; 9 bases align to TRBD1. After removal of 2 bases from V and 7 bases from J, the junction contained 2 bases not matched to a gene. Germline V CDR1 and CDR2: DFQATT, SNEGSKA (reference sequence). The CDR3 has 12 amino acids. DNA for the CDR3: TGCAGTGCTAGAAAGACAGGGGGTGGCTACACCTTC. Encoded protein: CSARKTGGGYTF.

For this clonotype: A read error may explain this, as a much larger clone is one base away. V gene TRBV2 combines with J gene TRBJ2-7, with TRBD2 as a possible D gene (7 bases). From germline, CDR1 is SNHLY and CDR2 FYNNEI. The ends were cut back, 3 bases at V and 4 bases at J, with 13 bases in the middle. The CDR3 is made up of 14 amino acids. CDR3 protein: CASSDARGGYEQYF. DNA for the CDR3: TGTGCCAGCAGTGATGCCAGGGGAGGGTACGAGCAGTACTTC.

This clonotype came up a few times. For the CDR3, the DNA is TGTGCCAGCAACCAGGGTGGGGAGACCCAGTACTTC. It specifies CASNQGGETQYF. The chain recombines TRBV28 with TRBJ2-5; a weak D match, TRBD1 (5 bases). Trimming removed 7 bases at V and 5 bases at J, with 11 bases between. CDR1 and CDR2 from the germline V gene are MDHEN and SYDVKM. The CDR3 contains 12 residues.

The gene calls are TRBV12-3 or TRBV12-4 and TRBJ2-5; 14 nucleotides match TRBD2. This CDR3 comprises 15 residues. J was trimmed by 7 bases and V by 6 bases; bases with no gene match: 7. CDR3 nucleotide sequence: TGTGCCAGCAGCTGGGGGACTAGCGGGAGTTTGACCCAGTACTTC. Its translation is CASSWGTSGSLTQYF.

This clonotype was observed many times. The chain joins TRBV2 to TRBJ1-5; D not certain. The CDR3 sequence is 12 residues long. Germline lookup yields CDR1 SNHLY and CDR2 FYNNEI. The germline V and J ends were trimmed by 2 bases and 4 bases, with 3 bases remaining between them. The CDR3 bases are TGTGCCAGCAGTGAACCGAATCAGCCCCAGCATTTT. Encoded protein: CASSEPNQPQHF.

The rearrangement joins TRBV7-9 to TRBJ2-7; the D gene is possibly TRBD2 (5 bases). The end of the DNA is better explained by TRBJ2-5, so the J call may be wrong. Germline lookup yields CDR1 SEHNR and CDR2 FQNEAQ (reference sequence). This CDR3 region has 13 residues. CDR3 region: CASSEHSGGTQYF. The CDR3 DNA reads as TGTGCCAGCAGCGAGCACAGTGGAGGGACCCAGTACTTC.

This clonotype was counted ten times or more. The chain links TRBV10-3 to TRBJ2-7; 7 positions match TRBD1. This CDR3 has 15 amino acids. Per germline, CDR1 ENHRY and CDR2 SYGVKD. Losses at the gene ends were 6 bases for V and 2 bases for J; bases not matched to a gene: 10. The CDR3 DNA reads TGTGCCATCAGATCCCCCGGACAGGATCCCTACGAGCAGTACTTC. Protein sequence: CAIRSPGQDPYEQYF.

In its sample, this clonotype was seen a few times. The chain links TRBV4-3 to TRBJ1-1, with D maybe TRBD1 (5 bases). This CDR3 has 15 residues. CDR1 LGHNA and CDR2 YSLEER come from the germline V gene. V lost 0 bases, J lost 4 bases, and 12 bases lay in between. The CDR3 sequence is CASSQDWVRGTEAFF. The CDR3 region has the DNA TGCGCCAGCAGCCAAGACTGGGTTAGGGGCACTGAAGCTTTCTTT.

The CDR3 region is CASSLAQPGGSYEQYF. CDR3 DNA sequence: TGTGCCAGCAGCTTGGCCCAACCAGGGGGTTCCTACGAGCAGTACTTC. The chain uses TRBV7-9 and TRBJ2-7; 7 nucleotides line up with TRBD1. This CDR3 contains 16 residues. The V and J ends lost 3 bases and 1 base, in that order; junction bases with no gene match: 9. Germline assignment: CDR1 SEHNR and CDR2 FQNEAQ (reference sequence). Filled out from reference TRBV7-9 and TRBJ2-7, the complete variable domain reads DTGVSQNPRHKITKRGQNVTFRCDPISEHNRLYWYRQTLGQGPEFLTYFQNEAQLEKSRLLSDRFSAERPKGSFSTLEIQRTEQGDSAMYLCASSLAQPGGSYEQYFGPGTRLTVT.

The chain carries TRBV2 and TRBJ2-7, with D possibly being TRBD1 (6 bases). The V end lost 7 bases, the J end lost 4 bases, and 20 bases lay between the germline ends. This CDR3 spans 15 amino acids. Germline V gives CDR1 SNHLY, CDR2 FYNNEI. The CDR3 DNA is TGTGCCAGCAAAAATTACCCCACAGGGTCTTACGAGCAGTACTTC. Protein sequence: CASKNYPTGSYEQYF.

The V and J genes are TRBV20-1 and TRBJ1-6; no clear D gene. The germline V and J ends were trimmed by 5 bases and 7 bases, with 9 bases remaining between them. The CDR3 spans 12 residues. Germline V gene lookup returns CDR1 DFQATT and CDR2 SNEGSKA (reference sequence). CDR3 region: CSAGEENSPLHF. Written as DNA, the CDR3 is TGCAGTGCTGGGGAGGAGAATTCACCCCTCCACTTT.

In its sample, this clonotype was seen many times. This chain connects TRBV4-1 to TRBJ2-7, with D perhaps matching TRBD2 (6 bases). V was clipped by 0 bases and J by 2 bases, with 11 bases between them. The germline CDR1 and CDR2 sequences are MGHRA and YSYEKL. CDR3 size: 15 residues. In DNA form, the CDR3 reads TGCGCCAGCAGCCAAGATGGTCGCGGGACCTACGAGCAGTACTTC. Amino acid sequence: CASSQDGRGTYEQYF.

CDR3 bases: TGTGCCAGCAGTTACCTTAGGGGGCCCGCTGAAGCTTTCTTT. It is translated as CASSYLRGPAEAFF. The rearrangement links TRBV6-4 to TRBJ1-1; 7 bases match TRBD1. V lost 5 bases, J lost 6 bases, and 9 bases stayed unmatched. This CDR3 is 14 amino acids long. Per germline, CDR1 MRHNA and CDR2 SNTAGT.

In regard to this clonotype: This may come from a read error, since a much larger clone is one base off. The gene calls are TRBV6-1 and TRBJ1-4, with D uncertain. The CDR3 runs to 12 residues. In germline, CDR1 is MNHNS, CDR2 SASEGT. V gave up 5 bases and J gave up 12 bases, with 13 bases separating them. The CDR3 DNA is TGTGCCAGCAGTCACGGACGAGAAGAACTGTTTTTT. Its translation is CASSHGREELFF.

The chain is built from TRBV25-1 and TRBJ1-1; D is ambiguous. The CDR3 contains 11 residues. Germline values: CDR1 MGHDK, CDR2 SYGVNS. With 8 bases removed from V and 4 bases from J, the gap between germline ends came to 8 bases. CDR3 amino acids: CASGRTTEAFF. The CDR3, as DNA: TGTGCCAGCGGGAGGACCACTGAAGCTTTCTTT.

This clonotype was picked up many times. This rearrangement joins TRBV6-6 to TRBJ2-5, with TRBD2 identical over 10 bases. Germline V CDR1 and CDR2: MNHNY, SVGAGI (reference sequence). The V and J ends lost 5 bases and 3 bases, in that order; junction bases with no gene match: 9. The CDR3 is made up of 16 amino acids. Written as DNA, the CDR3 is TGTGCCAGCAGTCTACTAGAAGGACTAGCGGAAGAGACCCAGTACTTC. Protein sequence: CASSLLEGLAEETQYF.

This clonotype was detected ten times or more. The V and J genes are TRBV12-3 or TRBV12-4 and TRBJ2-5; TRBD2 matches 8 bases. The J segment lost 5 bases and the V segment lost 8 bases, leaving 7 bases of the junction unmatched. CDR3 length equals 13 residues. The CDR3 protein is CASDSGGSETQYF. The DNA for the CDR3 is TGTGCCAGCGACAGCGGGGGCTCGGAGACCCAGTACTTC.